Shown below are 27 T cell receptor beta chains from a single sample sequenced in a study of control samples from healthy donors and cancer patients. Data came from immunoSEQ multiplex PCR; TCRdb stores just in-frame clones and leaves some out. The sample has under 95,000 clones; approximately 93% are singletons. The source material was blood. The receptor source for this set is a young woman in good health.

The V gene is TRBV24-1, the J gene TRBJ1-3; no clear D. V was clipped by 5 bases and J by 0 bases, with 10 bases between them. The germline gives CDR1 KGHDR, CDR2 SFDVKD. The CDR3 sequence is 15 residues long. This CDR3 is CATSGLPISGNTIYF. DNA for the CDR3: TGTGCCACCAGTGGTCTACCTATCTCTGGAAACACCATATATTTT.

In the case of this clone: At one end, the junction sequence differs from germline, possibly due to a read error. The V call is TRBV15, the J call TRBJ1-2; no clear D gene. CDR3 size: 13 residues. CDR1 and CDR2 from the germline V gene are LNHNV and YYDKDF (reference sequence). The CDR3 nucleotides are TGTGTCACCAGCAGAGCGGGGTATAGTGGCTACACCTTC. Amino acids: CVTSRAGYSGYTF.

The chain is built from TRBV5-1 and TRBJ2-2; no definite D call. The CDR3 runs 14 residues. V lost 2 bases to trimming and J lost 4 bases, with 9 bases between them. Germline lookup yields CDR1 SGHRS and CDR2 YFSETQ. For the CDR3, the DNA is TGCGCCAGCAGCTTACCCGGAAGCACCGGGGAGCTGTTTTTT. This sequence encodes CASSLPGSTGELFF.

This clone was counted a single time. The chain combines TRBV28 with TRBJ1-4; TRBD1 agrees at 7 bases. The CDR3 contains 13 residues. Trimming at V came to 8 bases and at J to 7 bases, leaving 7 bases not matched to a gene. Germline V CDR1 and CDR2: MDHEN, SYDVKM. CDR3 nucleotide sequence: TGTGCCAGCCAGGGGGTCCTATCTGAAAAACTGTTTTTT. It translates to CASQGVLSEKLFF.

This clone was detected only once. The chain combines TRBV19 with TRBJ2-6; tentative D call: TRBD2 (5 bases). The CDR3 totals 15 residues. Germline V gene sequence: CDR1 LNHDA, CDR2 SQIVND (reference sequence). V dropped 6 bases and J dropped 4 bases, with 13 bases sitting between them. CDR3 region: CASSGKGAGANVLTF. CDR3 nucleotide sequence: TGTGCCAGTAGCGGTAAGGGAGCCGGGGCCAACGTCCTGACTTTC.

The chain joins TRBV27 to TRBJ2-7; 12 nucleotides agree with TRBD2. CDR1 and CDR2 (germline): MNHEY, SMNVEV (reference sequence). CDR3 length: 15 amino acids. J gave up 3 bases and V 4 bases, and 4 bases lay outside the gene matches. The CDR3, as DNA: TGTGCCAGCAGTTGGACTAGCGGGAAGGGCTACGAGCAGTACTTC. As protein: CASSWTSGKGYEQYF.

The chain recombines TRBV3-1 (or the pseudogene TRBV3-2) with TRBJ2-3; TRBD2 agrees at 12 bases. The CDR3 consists of 23 residues. J gave up 3 bases and V 0 bases, and 22 bases lay outside the gene matches. Germline CDR1 and CDR2: LGHDT and YNNKEL (reference sequence). In DNA, the CDR3 is TGTGCCAGCAGCCAAGAATTTTTTGGGGGGGGGCTAGCGGGAGGGCCGGGAACAGATACGCAGTATTTT. Translated, it gives CASSQEFFGGGLAGGPGTDTQYF.

DNA for the CDR3: TGTGCCAGCAGTCCTACGAGGGGCTACGAGCAGTACTTC. This translates into CASSPTRGYEQYF. The V and J genes are TRBV6-5 and TRBJ2-7; the D gene could be TRBD1 or TRBD2 (5 bases each). The CDR3 runs 13 residues. CDR1 and CDR2 (germline): MNHEY, SVGAGI. Trimming removed 5 bases from V and 3 bases from J, with 11 bases in between.

V and J are TRBV18 and TRBJ2-1; D remains unclear. The CDR3 has 15 residues. The V end was cut by 6 bases, the J end by 4 bases, with 16 bases between. Germline-derived CDR1 and CDR2 are KGHSH and LQKENI. The CDR3 DNA follows: TGTGCCAGCTCGCCGCAGAATTATCTTTACAATGAGCAGTTCTTC. As protein: CASSPQNYLYNEQFF.

Only a few counts were recorded for this clone. J is TRBJ2-1 and V is TRBV5-1; D may be TRBD1 (10 bases). The germline V gene has CDR1 SGHRS and CDR2 YFSETQ. This CDR3 is 16 amino acids long. V was cut by 4 bases and J by 8 bases, with 22 bases left in between. CDR3 bases: TGCGCCAGCAGCCCGCCGACAGGGGGCGGGGGGGATGAGCAGTTCTTC. It specifies CASSPPTGGGGDEQFF.

The chain combines TRBV5-1 with TRBJ2-5, with D possibly being TRBD1 (6 bases). Per germline, CDR1 SGHRS and CDR2 YFSETQ. The CDR3 is 15 amino acids. Trimming took 3 bases from V and 1 from J, leaving 13 bases between them. The CDR3 DNA reads as TGCGCCAGCAGCTGGTCAGGGGACCGCCAAGAGACCCAGTACTTC. Residues: CASSWSGDRQETQYF.

The chain links TRBV7-9 to TRBJ2-5; D tentatively fits TRBD1 or TRBD2 (5 bases each). This CDR3 is built from 14 residues. CDR1 is SEHNR, CDR2 FQNEAQ, per germline (reference sequence). Trimming shortened V by 2 bases and J by 5 bases, and 12 bases separated the two germline ends. DNA of the CDR3: TGTGCCAGCAGCTTATCCGGGGCCCGGGAGACCCAGTACTTC. Translated, it gives CASSLSGARETQYF.

The rearrangement links TRBV15 to TRBJ1-4, with a possible D match to TRBD1 (6 bases). The CDR3 has 14 residues. The V end was cut by 5 bases, the J end by 5 bases, with 12 bases between. Germline assignment: CDR1 LNHNV and CDR2 YYDKDF (reference sequence). The CDR3 bases are TGTGCCACCAGCCTGAGGACAGTGAATGAAAAACTGTTTTTT. This encodes CATSLRTVNEKLFF.

This chain uses TRBV10-2 with TRBJ2-5, with TRBD2 matching 7 bases. This CDR3 is built from 14 residues. The V segment lost 3 bases and the J segment 5 bases; nucleotides outside the gene matches: 6. CDR1 WSHSY and CDR2 SAAADI come from the germline V gene. Here the CDR3 DNA reads TGCGCCAGCAGTGACGGCGGGGGTCTTGAGACCCAGTACTTC. As protein: CASSDGGGLETQYF.

The genes are TRBV7-2 and TRBJ1-5; no clear D gene. The germline CDR1 and CDR2 sequences are SGHTA and FQGNSA. V lost 5 bases and J 0 bases, leaving 14 bases between the germline ends. This CDR3 is 16 amino acids long. CDR3 sequence reads: CASSRTGRVSNQPQHF. CDR3 DNA: TGTGCCAGCAGCCGTACCGGACGAGTTAGCAATCAGCCCCAGCATTTT. Full variable domain (outside the CDR3, taken from reference TRBV7-2 and TRBJ1-5): GAGVSQSPSNKVTEKGKDVELRCDPISGHTALYWYRQSLGQGLEFLIYFQGNSAPDKSGLPSDRFSAERTGGSVSTLTIQRTQQEDSAVYLCASSRTGRVSNQPQHFGDGTRLSIL.

The genes are TRBV5-8 and TRBJ1-1; TRBD1 agrees at 11 bases. The V and J ends lost 4 bases and 1 base, in that order; junction bases with no gene match: 9. Germline loops: CDR1 SGHTS, CDR2 YDEGEE. The CDR3 spans 17 residues. The CDR3 reads CASSRRDRGSRNTEAFF. Here the CDR3 DNA reads TGTGCCAGCAGCAGGAGGGACAGGGGGTCGCGGAACACTGAAGCTTTCTTT.

The chain uses TRBV6-1 and TRBJ1-2; 10 bases are a match to TRBD1. This CDR3 contains 16 residues. The trim removed 4 bases at V and 7 bases at J, leaving 12 bases unmatched. Germline-derived CDR1 and CDR2 are MNHNS and SASEGT. The CDR3 nucleotides are TGTGCCAGCAGTGGGACAGGGGGACTTCCGAGAGGTGGCTACACCTTC. Amino acid sequence: CASSGTGGLPRGGYTF.

The chain links TRBV10-3 to TRBJ2-1; D gene uncertain. Trimming took 8 bases from V and 6 from J, leaving 17 bases between them. From germline, CDR1 is ENHRY and CDR2 SYGVKD. The length of the CDR3 is 14 residues. The CDR3 coding sequence is TGTGCCATCCTCGATAGGTTAGTCGTCAATGAGCAGTTCTTC. It translates to CAILDRLVVNEQFF.

J is TRBJ1-2 and V is TRBV20-1; 7 nucleotides line up with TRBD1. CDR1 DFQATT and CDR2 SNEGSKA come from the germline V gene (reference sequence). V shed 3 bases, J shed 6 bases, and the junction held 13 bases outside the gene matches. The CDR3 is made up of 15 amino acids. CDR3: CSASQIRDSRDGYTF. CDR3 DNA sequence: TGCAGTGCTAGTCAGATCCGGGACAGCCGGGATGGCTACACCTTC.

V is TRBV5-1 and J is TRBJ1-2; D remains unclear. The germline V gene encodes CDR1 SGHRS and CDR2 YFSETQ. The CDR3 extends over 16 amino acids. Between the trimmed V and J ends, which lost 2 bases and 4 bases, there was a span of 18 bases. The CDR3 DNA reads as TGCGCCAGCAGCTTCGGCGACGGACGCCTATCCTATGGCTACACCTTC. It encodes CASSFGDGRLSYGYTF. The variable domain in full, completed from reference TRBV5-1 and TRBJ1-2, reads KAGVTQTPRYLIKTRGQQVTLSCSPISGHRSVSWYQQTPGQGLQFLFEYFSETQRNKGNFPGRFSGRQFSNSRSEMNVSTLELGDSALYLCASSFGDGRLSYGYTFGSGTRLTVV.

This sequence joins TRBV27 and TRBJ2-1; TRBD2 might be the D (6 bases). Germline V gene lookup returns CDR1 MNHEY and CDR2 SMNVEV (reference sequence). The CDR3 totals 16 residues. V was pared by 6 bases and J by 7 bases, with 22 bases between. CDR3 sequence (DNA): TGTGCCAGCAGCCTAAGCGCGGGGAGAGCCAAGAATGAGCAGTTCTTC. Amino acid sequence: CASSLSAGRAKNEQFF.

The genes are TRBV9 and TRBJ2-5; 9 bases are shared with TRBD2. Trimming removed 3 bases from V and 2 bases from J; junction bases left unmatched: 2. The CDR3 loop spans 14 amino acids. Germline CDR1 and CDR2: SGDLS and YYNGEE. The CDR3 protein is CASSATSGQETQYF. The CDR3, as DNA: TGTGCCAGCAGCGCTACTAGCGGGCAAGAGACCCAGTACTTC.

This clone was found a few times. The chain combines TRBV25-1 with TRBJ1-1, with D perhaps TRBD1 (5 bases). The CDR3 extends over 14 amino acids. The V gene lost 4 bases and the J gene lost 5 bases, with 14 bases spanning the gap. Germline lookup yields CDR1 MGHDK and CDR2 SYGVNS. CDR3 nucleotide sequence: TGTGCCAGCAGTGGGCTCAGGGAAAAGACTGAAGCTTTCTTT. Its translation is CASSGLREKTEAFF.

The V and J genes are TRBV7-3 and TRBJ1-1; D unclear. The CDR3 is 13 amino acids. V lost 5 bases and J 5 bases, leaving 12 bases between the germline ends. CDR1 and CDR2 (germline): SGHTA, FQGTGA. CDR3 in DNA: TGTGCCAGCAGCCCCTCCAGGCAGACTGAAGCTTTCTTT. Protein: CASSPSRQTEAFF.

The CDR3 DNA follows: TGTGCCAGCAGTTGGGACAGTCAGCCCCAGCATTTT. Amino acid sequence: CASSWDSQPQHF. The chain links TRBV28 to TRBJ1-5; TRBD1 aligns across 7 bases. The CDR3 loop spans 12 amino acids. Germline CDR1 MDHEN, CDR2 SYDVKM. J was trimmed by 6 bases and V by 4 bases; bases with no gene match: 0.

The rearrangement joins TRBV4-1 to TRBJ1-6, with TRBD1 as a possible D gene (5 bases). Germline V gene sequence: CDR1 MGHRA, CDR2 YSYEKL. V was clipped by 4 bases and J by 3 bases, with 10 bases between them. This CDR3 contains 15 residues. The CDR3 nucleotides are TGCGCCAGCAGCCCTAGACAGAACTATAATTCACCCCTCCACTTT. Translating it yields CASSPRQNYNSPLHF.

V is TRBV3-1 (or the pseudogene TRBV3-2) and J is TRBJ2-3; D call uncertain. This CDR3 region has 16 residues. CDR1 is LGHDT, CDR2 YNNKEL, per germline (reference sequence). Trimming pared 1 base from V and 4 bases from J, leaving 15 bases between. The CDR3 region has the DNA TGTGCCAGCAGCCAAGGGGCTTCAAAACGGGCAGATACGCAGTATTTT. Translated: CASSQGASKRADTQYF.